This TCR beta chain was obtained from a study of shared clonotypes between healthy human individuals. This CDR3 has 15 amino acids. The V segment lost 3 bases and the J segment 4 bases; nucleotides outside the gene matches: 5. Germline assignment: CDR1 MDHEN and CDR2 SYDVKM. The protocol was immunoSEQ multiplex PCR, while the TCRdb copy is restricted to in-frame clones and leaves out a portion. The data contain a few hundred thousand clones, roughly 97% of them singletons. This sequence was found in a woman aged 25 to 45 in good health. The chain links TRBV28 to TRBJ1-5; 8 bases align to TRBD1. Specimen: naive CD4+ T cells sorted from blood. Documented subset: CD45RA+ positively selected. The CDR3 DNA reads TGTGCCAGCAGTTTGGGACAGGTGGGTAATCAGCCCCAGCATTTT. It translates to CASSLGQVGNQPQHF.